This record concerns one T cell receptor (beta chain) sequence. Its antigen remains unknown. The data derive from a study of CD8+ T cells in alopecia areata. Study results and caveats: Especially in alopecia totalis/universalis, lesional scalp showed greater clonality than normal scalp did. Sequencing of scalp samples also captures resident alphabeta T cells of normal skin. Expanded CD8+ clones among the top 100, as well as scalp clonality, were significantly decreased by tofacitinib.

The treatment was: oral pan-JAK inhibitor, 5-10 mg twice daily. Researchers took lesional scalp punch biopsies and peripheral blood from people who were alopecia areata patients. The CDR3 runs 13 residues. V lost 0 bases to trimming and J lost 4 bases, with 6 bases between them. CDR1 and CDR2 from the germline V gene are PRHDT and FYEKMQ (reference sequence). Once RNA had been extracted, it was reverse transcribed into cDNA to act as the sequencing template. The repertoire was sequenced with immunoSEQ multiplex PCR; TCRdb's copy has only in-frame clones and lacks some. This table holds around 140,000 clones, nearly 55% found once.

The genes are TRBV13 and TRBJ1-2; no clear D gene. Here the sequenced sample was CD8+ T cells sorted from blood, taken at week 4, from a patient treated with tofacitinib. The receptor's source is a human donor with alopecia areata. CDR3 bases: TGTGCCAGCAGCTTAGGCAGATCCTATGGCTACACCTTC. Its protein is CASSLGRSYGYTF.